The 14 T cell receptor beta chains given below trace back to one sample, sequenced in a study of patients with pleural tuberculosis. Via MiXCR, TCRdb re-called the reads, giving one row per CDR3 protein. The sample yields about 30,000 distinct CDR3 sequences, approximately 20% seen once. Sequenced sample: peripheral blood. The source of these receptors is a human donor with pleural tuberculosis.

Concerning this clonotype itself: A much larger clone sits a single nucleotide away, making a read error possible. The V call is TRBV24-1, the J call TRBJ2-7, with no clear D. Trimming removed 1 base from V and 5 bases from J, with 20 bases in between. The germline CDR1 and CDR2 sequences are KGHDR and SFDVKD. The CDR3 covers 17 residues. The CDR3 DNA sequence: TGTGCCACCAGTGATTTACCCCTCCCGGACGGTTCCGACGAGCAGTACTTC. Translated, it gives CATSDLPLPDGSDEQYF.

To note about this clonotype: A single base separates this from a much larger clone, so it may be a read error. The chain has TRBV12-5 and TRBJ2-5; unclear D gene. The CDR3 is 14 amino acids. The germline V gene has CDR1 LGHNT and CDR2 FRNRAP. The CDR3 reads CASGFGTYEEAQYF. The CDR3 DNA follows: TGTGCTAGTGGTTTTGGTACATATGAAGAGGCCCAGTACTTC.

There are many counts of this clonotype. The chain joins TRBV20-1 to TRBJ2-1; D is ambiguous. Germline CDR1 is DFQATT and CDR2 is SNEGSKA (reference sequence). The ends were cut back, 7 bases at V and 0 bases at J, with 4 bases in the middle. This CDR3 has 11 amino acids. The CDR3 DNA is TGCAGTGTTCTCTCCTACAATGAGCAGTTCTTC. Protein product: CSVLSYNEQFF.

V usage is TRBV7-2 and J usage is TRBJ1-1; D gene uncertain. The V and J ends lost 1 base and 0 bases respectively, with 12 bases between them. The CDR3 extends over 16 amino acids. The germline gives CDR1 SGHTA, CDR2 FQGNSA. The chain's CDR3 is CASSLVGVNLNTEAFF. The CDR3 DNA reads as TGTGCCAGCAGCTTAGTCGGGGTTAACCTGAACACTGAAGCTTTCTTT. The variable domain in full, completed from reference TRBV7-2 and TRBJ1-1, reads GAGVSQSPSNKVTEKGKDVELRCDPISGHTALYWYRQSLGQGLEFLIYFQGNSAPDKSGLPSDRFSAERTGGSVSTLTIQRTQQEDSAVYLCASSLVGVNLNTEAFFGQGTRLTVV.

This clonotype was detected ten times or more. The V gene is TRBV7-2, the J gene TRBJ2-1; 8 bases agree with TRBD1. The germline V gene encodes CDR1 SGHTA and CDR2 FQGNSA. The ends lost 8 bases at V and 1 base at J; junction bases unmatched: 7. The CDR3 length is 15 residues. The CDR3 is CASSPRTGSYNEQFF. Here the CDR3 DNA reads TGTGCCAGCTCACCCAGGACAGGGTCCTACAATGAGCAGTTCTTC.

In its sample, this clonotype was seen many times. The chain uses TRBV20-1 and TRBJ2-6; D call uncertain. V gave up 2 bases and J gave up 0 bases, with 11 bases separating them. The CDR3 is made up of 16 amino acids. Germline V gene data show CDR1 as DFQATT and CDR2 as SNEGSKA (reference sequence). The CDR3 reads CSARLAAYSGANVLTF. CDR3 coding DNA: TGCAGTGCTAGATTGGCAGCCTACTCTGGGGCCAACGTCCTGACTTTC.

This clonotype was counted ten times or more. The chain employs TRBV5-1 and TRBJ1-1, with D perhaps matching TRBD1 (6 bases). The germline gives CDR1 SGHRS, CDR2 YFSETQ. CDR3 length: 17 residues. V shed 4 bases and J shed 0 bases, with 19 bases lying between them. This chain's CDR3 is CASSAGVLPIMNTEAFF. The CDR3 DNA sequence: TGCGCCAGCAGCGCAGGGGTTCTCCCTATTATGAACACTGAAGCTTTCTTT. Complete variable domain (other parts from reference TRBV5-1 and TRBJ1-1): KAGVTQTPRYLIKTRGQQVTLSCSPISGHRSVSWYQQTPGQGLQFLFEYFSETQRNKGNFPGRFSGRQFSNSRSEMNVSTLELGDSALYLCASSAGVLPIMNTEAFFGQGTRLTVV.

This clonotype was seen at least ten times. The genes are TRBV18 and TRBJ2-5, with D maybe TRBD1 (5 bases). CDR1 is KGHSH and CDR2 is LQKENI in the germline V gene. This CDR3 comprises 15 residues. Trimming stripped 6 bases from V and 0 bases from J, with 14 bases between. CDR3 protein: CASSPEQEYQETQYF. As DNA, the CDR3 is TGTGCCAGCTCGCCAGAACAGGAGTACCAAGAGACCCAGTACTTC. The entire variable domain, with the rest obtained from reference TRBV18 and TRBJ2-5, is as follows: NAGVMQNPRHLVRRRGQEARLRCSPMKGHSHVYWYRQLPEEGLKFMVYLQKENIIDESGMPKERFSAEFPKEGPSILRIQQVVRGDSAAYFCASSPEQEYQETQYFGPGTRLLVL.

The chain employs TRBV2 and TRBJ2-1; 7 bases match TRBD1. The CDR3 sequence is 15 residues long. After removal of 6 bases from V and 11 bases from J, the junction contained 16 bases not matched to a gene. Germline CDR1 SNHLY, CDR2 FYNNEI. CDR3 in amino acids: CASRTQGSTYYKQFF. The DNA of the CDR3 is TGTGCCAGCAGGACACAGGGGTCTACTTACTACAAGCAGTTCTTC.

Concerning this clonotype: This may come from a read error, since a much larger clone is one base off. J is TRBJ2-1 and V is TRBV19; TRBD2 might be the D (5 bases). In germline, CDR1 is LNHDA, CDR2 SQIVND (reference sequence). This CDR3 region has 13 residues. CDR3 sequence reads: CASSFGNYDEQFF. The CDR3 nucleotides read TGTGCCAGTAGTTTCGGGAACTACGATGAGCAGTTCTTC.

This clonotype has a count of ten or more. The V gene is TRBV4-1, the J gene TRBJ2-7; the match to TRBD1 covers 8 bases. CDR3 length: 14 residues. Germline trimming cut 3 bases from V and 4 bases from J; bases unmatched to any gene: 5. Germline CDR1 reads MGHRA; CDR2 reads YSYEKL. For the CDR3, the DNA is TGCGCCAGCAGCCAGAAACAGGGGGAATACGAGCAGTACTTC. Translating it yields CASSQKQGEYEQYF.

Many counts were recorded for this clonotype. The chain employs TRBV24-1 and TRBJ2-1; D not resolved. V lost 4 bases to trimming and J lost 8 bases, with 8 bases between them. CDR1 and CDR2 (germline): KGHDR, SFDVKD. The CDR3 totals 12 residues. CDR3: CATSDSEYEQFF. The CDR3, as DNA: TGTGCCACCAGTGACAGTGAGTATGAGCAGTTCTTC.

This clonotype was seen repeatedly, ten times or more. The rearrangement joins TRBV5-4 to TRBJ1-1; D gene unclear. The CDR3 sequence is 14 residues long. V was shortened by 2 bases and J by 1 base, with 9 bases between the two germline ends. Per the germline V gene, CDR1 is SGHNT and CDR2 is YYREEE (reference sequence). The CDR3 loop is CASSLVETNTEAFF. The CDR3 DNA sequence: TGTGCCAGCAGCTTAGTGGAAACGAACACTGAAGCTTTCTTT.

Ten or more counts support this clonotype. The chain is built from TRBV2 and TRBJ2-3, with D possibly being TRBD2 (5 bases). Germline values: CDR1 SNHLY, CDR2 FYNNEI. This CDR3 comprises 15 residues. V lost 3 bases to trimming and J lost 0 bases, with 10 bases between them. The CDR3 bases are TGTGCCAGCAGTGACACGGGGTTTAGCACAGATACGCAGTATTTT. It codes for CASSDTGFSTDTQYF.